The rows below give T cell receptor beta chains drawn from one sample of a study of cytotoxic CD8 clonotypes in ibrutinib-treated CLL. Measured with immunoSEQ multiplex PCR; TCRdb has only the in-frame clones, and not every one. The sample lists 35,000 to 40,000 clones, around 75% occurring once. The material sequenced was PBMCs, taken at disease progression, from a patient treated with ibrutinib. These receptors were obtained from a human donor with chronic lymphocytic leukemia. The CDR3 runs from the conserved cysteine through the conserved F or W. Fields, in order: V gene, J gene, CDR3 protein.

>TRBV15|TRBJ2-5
CATSSETDSGETQYF
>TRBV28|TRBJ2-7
CASSLGHSYEQYF
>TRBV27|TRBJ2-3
CASSYRPHQDTQYF
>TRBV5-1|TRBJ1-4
CASSLVATNEKLFF
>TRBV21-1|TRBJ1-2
CASIPFYGYTF
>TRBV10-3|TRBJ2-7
CAVGRHPSYEQYF
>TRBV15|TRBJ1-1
CATGQGRVLNTEAFF
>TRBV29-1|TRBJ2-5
CSVVPGGETQYF
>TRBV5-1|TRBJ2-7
CASSLEATGLEQYF
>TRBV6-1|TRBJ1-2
CATGAYGYTF
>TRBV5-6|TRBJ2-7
CASSLPGQKLEQYF
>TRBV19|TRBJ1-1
CASSNGQGAYTEAFF
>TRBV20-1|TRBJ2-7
CSARGSYEQYF
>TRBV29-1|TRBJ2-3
CSVSKPGQSTDTQYF
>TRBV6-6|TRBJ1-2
CASSERTGGSGYTF
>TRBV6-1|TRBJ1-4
CASSDHRVGVF
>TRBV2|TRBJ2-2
CASSEGDPRQGGTGELFF